Below are 5 T cell receptor beta chains sequenced from a single sample in a study of response to subunit inactivated influenza vaccine. TCRdb analysed the RT-PCR reads with MiXCR anew, one entry per CDR3 protein. This sample has about 500,000 distinct CDR3 sequences; 15% to 20% occur once, and the top ten carry roughly 3%. The sequenced sample was CD4+ T cells sorted from PBMCs, obtained 23 to 25 months after vaccination. The source is a man aged 45 to 75 who received an inactivated influenza vaccine.

About this clonotype: The junction does not match germline at one end; this may be a read error. This chain connects TRBV10-1 to TRBJ2-3; D is uncertain. The CDR3 consists of 14 residues. In germline, CDR1 is WNHNN, CDR2 SYGVQD (reference sequence). CDR3 residues: CANSQDRRADTQYF. In nucleotides, the CDR3 is TGCGCCAACAGTCAGGACCGAAGGGCCGATACGCAGTATTTT.

This clonotype was seen more than once but under ten times. The V and J genes are TRBV29-1 and TRBJ1-1; a weak D match, TRBD1 (5 bases). The CDR3 has 13 residues. Germline loops: CDR1 SQVTM, CDR2 ANQGSEA. Trimming left V 6 bases short and J 9 bases short, with 20 bases between. The CDR3 DNA is TGCAGCGTATACCGGGACTCCACTCTCAAAGCTTTCTTT. Translation: CSVYRDSTLKAFF.

This clonotype has more than one count but fewer than ten. The chain couples TRBV29-1 to TRBJ2-5; a possible D gene is TRBD2 (5 bases). V lost 7 bases, J lost 4 bases, and 13 bases lay in between. This CDR3 has 12 residues. Germline V lookup: CDR1 SQVTM, CDR2 ANQGSEA. Here the CDR3 reads CSATLAGETQYF. The CDR3 region has the DNA TGCAGCGCCACTCTGGCGGGAGAGACCCAGTACTTC.

The chain has TRBV5-1 and TRBJ2-5, with D perhaps TRBD1 (5 bases). This CDR3 contains 17 residues. V was trimmed by 2 bases and J by 5 bases, leaving 22 bases between them. Germline V lookup: CDR1 SGHRS, CDR2 YFSETQ. The CDR3 spells CASSFTPGLQGAETQYF. CDR3 nucleotides: TGCGCCAGCAGCTTCACACCGGGCCTCCAAGGGGCGGAGACCCAGTACTTC.

This clonotype appeared many times. The chain couples TRBV9 to TRBJ2-5, with TRBD2 matching 9 bases. CDR3 length: 16 amino acids. With V trimmed by 1 base and J by 0 bases, 4 bases remained unmatched. Germline assignment: CDR1 SGDLS and CDR2 YYNGEE. The CDR3 nucleotides read TGTGCCAGCAGCGTAATGGCGGGAGGGTACCAAGAGACCCAGTACTTC. It codes for CASSVMAGGYQETQYF.